This T cell receptor beta chain was documented in a study of Graves' ophthalmopathy and Graves' hyperthyroidism. Study observations and caveats: Blood also held most thyroid clonotypes expanded above 0.001 frequency. Researchers report that a 13-signature model separated ophthalmopathy from stable hyperthyroidism, posting around 90% sensitivity and about 78% specificity. Forecasting of ophthalmopathy progression by the model achieved around 68% sensitivity and approximately 72% specificity.

This clonotype appeared many times. The antigen remains unidentified. No donor had other autoimmune disease, uncontrolled infection, pregnancy or lactation. Amplification of the TCR beta CDR3 regions used RNA transcripts (as template). After a first-round RT-PCR with HTBI primers, a second-round multiplex PCR was run. TCRdb reprocessed the multiplex PCR reads with MiXCR, giving one entry per CDR3 protein. The data show around 520,000 distinct CDR3 sequences, roughly 39% seen once. This receptor was identified in an adult man with Graves' hyperthyroidism. Input material: peripheral blood or thyroid tissue (not recorded which).

This CDR3 is CASSETGLEETQYF. In nucleotides, the CDR3 is TGTGCCAGCAGTGAAACAGGGTTGGAAGAGACCCAGTACTTC. The chain carries TRBV2 and TRBJ2-5; TRBD1 is a possible D gene (6 bases). V lost 2 bases to trimming and J lost 3 bases, with 10 bases between them. This CDR3 has 14 residues. Germline loops: CDR1 SNHLY, CDR2 FYNNEI.